This entry features one T cell receptor beta chain sequence. Its antigen is still unknown. Base qualities are not recorded, but no much larger clone differs from it by a single base. A single peripheral blood draw of roughly 0.11 L on average was collected from each donor into heparinised tubes. A BD FACSAria II was used to sort naive, central memory, regulatory and stem cell-like memory CD4+ T cells with a panel that included CD45RO, CCR7, CD25, CD127, CD95 and CD27. All sorted populations exceeded 95% purity. PBMCs were separated immediately by Lymphoprep density gradient centrifugation and were stained directly, without being cultured. So that batch effects would be minimized, each experiment stained and sorted samples in pairs, pairing one healthy donor with one patient. These data come from a study of beta chain features in type 1 diabetes (dated by TCRdb to the late 2010s). Background on the whole study: Mean age, gender distribution, total cell number and subset yield did not differ between patients and healthy donors. A total of 107,917,701 sorted cells were examined across all samples, and a strong correlation was observed between cell number per subset and RNA yield. In the study, recently diagnosed type 1 diabetes patients and matched healthy donors were compared on the TCRB repertoires of their sorted circulating CD4+ T cell subsets. Regulatory and stem cell-like memory subsets were obtained from only 8 patients and about 8 healthy donors, while naive and central memory subsets were obtained from all 30 or so donors.

The full study reports these points: Patients with type 1 diabetes made fewer insertions and deleted more nucleotides at VDJ recombination sites, implying thymic rearrangement abnormalities. Sequencing cDNA rather than genomic DNA could over-represent highly expressing activated cells, although activation and CD3 levels did not differ between groups. Because small numbers of individuals were included in the HLA sub-analyses, any influence of HLA type on TCRB rearrangement was left unresolved. Type 1 diabetes patients showed a moderate but significant shortening of TCRB CDR3 length in all four CD4+ subsets. Naive, central memory and regulatory TCRB repertoires appeared more similar among patients than among healthy donors. Shorter templates might have been favored by PCR, but patient and control samples were amplified and corrected together, so both groups would have been affected equally by any skew.

All of the isolated RNA was reverse transcribed with the High Capacity cDNA Reverse Transcription Kit, so expressed TCRB transcripts were sequenced. Naive, central memory and regulatory T cell samples underwent deep immunoSEQ sequencing, averaging around 4 million total reads per sample. Sorted cells were lysed in RLT buffer, and RNA was extracted using DNase-treated RNeasy Micro or Mini kits according to cell number. To prevent cross-contamination, each cell subset was processed individually, whereas patient and healthy donor samples were processed jointly. The immunoSEQ multiplex PCR was used to amplify TCRB sequences from cDNA, yielding 87-bp fragments that span the CDR3 region. Amplicons were sequenced on the Illumina HiSeq platform. The original methods were these. PCR bias was computationally corrected using synthetic template baselines, reads within Hamming distance 2 were collapsed, and singletons that could not be merged were discarded. Reads were aligned against IMGT so that V, D and J genes, CDR3 length and insertions or deletions at six rearrangement sites could be assigned. Clonotype counts were normalized to sorted cell number within each subset before computing true diversity and Gini coefficients with the tcR R package. The overlap coefficient, calculated on TCRB nucleotide sequences, was used to quantify repertoire sharing. Out-of-frame TCRB sequences from naive cells were analyzed to stand in for the pre-selection repertoire. TCRdb's version of the immuneACCESS table is confined to in-frame rearrangements and falls short of the full clone set. An unresolved V gene accounts for under half of the shortfall where checked; the remainder is of unknown origin. V and J calls plus clone size are reproduced from that table; the DNA served to infer D and trimming. The sample yields hundreds of thousands of clones; roughly an eighth were counted once. The ten most abundant clones make up less than 0.025% of the sample.

Relative to germline, V is 0 bases shorter and J is 8 bases shorter, with 11 bases between their ends. The germline V gene yields SGHRS for CDR1 and YFSETQ for CDR2. Counted from cysteine to phenylalanine, this CDR3 has 13 amino acids. The read is trimmed to its CDR3 DNA, 39 bases read in frame from base 1. Sequenced material: naive CD4+ T cells from blood. The sample's cell subset or site label is to be understood as: true naive CD4+ T cells. Rearrangement joined TRBV5-1 to TRBJ1-2; the D gene assignment is ambiguous. This clonotype was obtained from a man aged 18 to 30 with type 1 diabetes. The CDR3 loop reads CASSLDAAGGYTF. The sequenced DNA is TGCGCCAGCAGCTTGGATGCGGCGGGGGGCTACACCTTC.